This T cell receptor (beta chain) derives from a study of OX40 agonist ivuxolimab in advanced cancers. Overall study context: The study gave patients intravenous ivuxolimab at 0.01 to 10 mg/kg every 2 weeks.

Blood sampling took place at baseline, cycle 4 day 1, and cycle 7 day 1. As regards this clone: Its target is not known.

Study-level findings and limits: Partial responders at 0.1-3.0 mg/kg had among the lowest clonal expansion.

TCRdb's copy holds only in-frame clones and misses some; the assay was immunoSEQ multiplex PCR. Found here are some 17,000 clones, roughly 84% of them singletons; the top ten hold about 25%. Germline V gene sequence: CDR1 SQVTM, CDR2 ANQGSEA. This CDR3 spans 14 amino acids. The ends were cut back, 5 bases at V and 1 base at J, with 13 bases in the middle. Here the sequenced sample was CD4+ or CD8+ T cells sorted from blood, taken in a trial of the OX40 agonist ivuxolimab. The chain carries TRBV29-1 and TRBJ2-3, with a tentative D call TRBD1 (6 bases). The source of this sequence is an adult with an advanced solid tumor such as melanoma, head and neck, liver or kidney cancer. CDR3 coding DNA: TGCAGCGTTTATGGTTACAGGGGCACAGATACGCAGTATTTT. Its translation: CSVYGYRGTDTQYF.